This T cell receptor beta chain is drawn from a study of blood T cell repertoires in COVID-19 (dated by TCRdb to 2020 to 2021). Notes on the research overall: Samples covering the acute and convalescent phases of COVID-19 were provided by collaborators in the United States, Italy and Spain. Sample metadata almost always included a de-identified subject ID, COVID-19 status, age in years and sex. The repertoires were made available in a free public database intended to serve as a resource for research on the immune response to SARS-CoV-2. Samples were obtained from the ongoing ImmuneRACE study (first 160 participants) and from 1,000 to 1,500 subjects provided by 6 global collaborators. The prospective study material was composed of cDNA or gDNA derived from T cells, B-cell-depleted T cells, or PBMCs. Deeply sampled blood TCRbeta repertoires from subjects exposed to, actively infected with, or recovered from COVID-19 were included in the dataset. Where available, HLA class I and class II types were taken from metadata supplied by the sample provider and were not determined by assay-based typing.

TCRbeta CDR3 regions were amplified from genomic DNA by means of the immunoSEQ Assay, a bias-controlled multiplex PCR. The original pipeline was this. The number of nucleated cells in each sample was estimated by amplification of reference gene primers within the assay. Sequence reads were collapsed and filtered to measure the absolute abundance of every unique TCRbeta CDR3 rearrangement. For each sample, productive Simpson clonality was calculated as the square root of Simpson's diversity index over productive rearrangements. TCRdb re-hosts the immuneACCESS table, in-frame sequences only. Its copies lack some clones; in the studies checked, an unresolved V gene accounts for under half of them, and the cause for the rest is not known. V, J and clone size were drawn from that table, and D and trimming were deduced from the DNA. This sample is represented by 300,000 to 400,000 clones; 70% to 90% of them were singletons. The ten largest make up 3.5% to 4.5% of the sample.

CDR1 is given as SEHNR and CDR2 as FQNEAQ, both from the germline V gene (reference sequence). The CDR3 has 15 amino acids, counting the end cysteine and phenylalanine. The only DNA kept is the CDR3, 45 bases in frame from the first base. The junction carries 16 bases between V and J, which are trimmed by 5 bases and 3 bases respectively. Findings and caveats that apply to the study as a whole: The quantity of clinical and demographic metadata differed by source and by participant and was supplied without curation.

This clone was observed a few times. Its binding antigen is unknown. The sample holds no much larger clone one base away, and base qualities are not on file. Each collaborating institution followed its own protocols to collect whole blood in K2EDTA tubes. For TCRbeta analysis, collaborators shipped samples in one of three forms: frozen whole blood, isolated PBMCs, or DNA extracted from either of those sample types. The TCR was taken from a woman between 45 and 65 years old with active or convalescent COVID-19. Source material: peripheral blood. This receptor chain uses TRBV7-9 and TRBJ1-1; too little of a D gene remains to name it. Here the CDR3 is given as CASSPPSGGYTEAFF. The nucleotide sequence reads TGTGCCAGCAGCCCGCCCTCGGGAGGGTACACTGAAGCTTTCTTT.